A single sample gave rise to the 19 T cell receptor beta chains below, sequenced in a study of blood T cell repertoires in COVID-19. Some clones are missing from TCRdb's copy, which holds only in-frame ones; the method was immunoSEQ multiplex PCR. The table records over 250,000 clones, 85% of them present only once. The source material was peripheral blood. These receptors all stem from a human donor in a cohort sampled during active COVID-19.

The gene calls are TRBV5-1 and TRBJ1-1; maybe TRBD1 (5 bases). CDR1 is SGHRS, CDR2 YFSETQ, per germline. The CDR3 length is 14 residues. Trimming stripped 3 bases from V and 1 base from J, with 10 bases between. CDR3 amino acids: CASSWGRRNTEAFF. The DNA for the CDR3 is TGCGCCAGCAGCTGGGGCCGGAGGAACACTGAAGCTTTCTTT. The full variable domain, rest sourced from reference TRBV5-1 and TRBJ1-1, is KAGVTQTPRYLIKTRGQQVTLSCSPISGHRSVSWYQQTPGQGLQFLFEYFSETQRNKGNFPGRFSGRQFSNSRSEMNVSTLELGDSALYLCASSWGRRNTEAFFGQGTRLTVV.

This clone occurred once. The genes are TRBV19 and TRBJ2-2; 9 bases map to TRBD1. There are 16 residues in the CDR3. The ends lost 6 bases at V and 0 bases at J; junction bases unmatched: 5. Germline V gives CDR1 LNHDA, CDR2 SQIVND (reference sequence). The CDR3 region has the DNA TGTGCCAGTAGACCGGGACAGGGAACGAACACCGGGGAGCTGTTTTTT. As protein: CASRPGQGTNTGELFF.

This chain links TRBV7-2 with TRBJ2-1; TRBD1 matches 7 bases. V gave up 5 bases and J gave up 0 bases; unmatched junction bases: 7. The CDR3 sequence is 16 residues long. Germline lookup yields CDR1 SGHTA and CDR2 FQGNSA. CDR3 coding DNA: TGTGCCAGCAGCGTACAGGGGCCCAGCTCCTACAATGAGCAGTTCTTC. As protein: CASSVQGPSSYNEQFF.

This chain uses TRBV7-8 with TRBJ2-3; D is unresolved. Between the trimmed V and J ends, which lost 1 base and 4 bases, there was a span of 6 bases. Germline CDR1 and CDR2: SGHVS and FQNEAQ. CDR3 size: 13 residues. CDR3 DNA: TGTGCCAGCAGCTTAGGAACTCCAGATACGCAGTATTTT. It encodes CASSLGTPDTQYF.

The rearrangement links TRBV6-5 to TRBJ1-2, with TRBD1 matching over 9 bases. This CDR3 region has 15 residues. Trimming took 6 bases from V and 3 from J; bases not matched to a gene: 8. CDR1 MNHEY and CDR2 SVGAGI come from the germline V gene. CDR3 amino acids: CASSSPGQGDYGYTF. The DNA of the CDR3 is TGTGCCAGCAGCTCCCCGGGACAGGGAGACTATGGCTACACCTTC.

This clone was found once. The chain employs TRBV19 and TRBJ2-3; a weak D match, TRBD1 (5 bases). V was shortened by 5 bases and J by 6 bases, with 18 bases between the two germline ends. The CDR3 totals 15 residues. Germline-derived CDR1 and CDR2 are LNHDA and SQIVND (reference sequence). The CDR3, as DNA: TGTGCCAGTAGTCTACAGGACGCCCCATGGGATACGCAGTATTTT. Encoded protein: CASSLQDAPWDTQYF.

The rearrangement joins TRBV10-1 to TRBJ2-1, with D possibly TRBD1 on 5 matching bases. Trimming removed 4 bases at V and 0 bases at J, with 16 bases between. The CDR3 totals 17 residues. Germline V CDR1 and CDR2: WNHNN, SYGVQD (reference sequence). The CDR3 DNA is TGCGCCAGCAGTGGGGAAAGGGGCGCGAGCTCCTACAATGAGCAGTTCTTC. Amino acids: CASSGERGASSYNEQFF.

The sample holds a few counts of this clone. The chain combines TRBV5-1 with TRBJ1-1; 9 bases fit TRBD1. Per germline, CDR1 SGHRS and CDR2 YFSETQ. This CDR3 has 13 residues. V gave up 2 bases and J gave up 11 bases; unmatched junction bases: 7. CDR3 sequence: CASSFSDRGMAFF. CDR3 coding DNA: TGCGCCAGCAGCTTCAGTGACAGGGGGATGGCTTTCTTT.

CDR3 coding DNA: TGTGCCAGCAGTGAAAAAGGAGGTGGTCTAGCGGGAGTTGGAGAGCAGTACTTC. The encoded protein is CASSEKGGGLAGVGEQYF. The V and J genes are TRBV6-1 and TRBJ2-7; 10 positions agree with TRBD2. The trim removed 2 bases at V and 7 bases at J, leaving 17 bases unmatched. The germline gives CDR1 MNHNS, CDR2 SASEGT. This CDR3 has 18 residues.

CDR3 residues: CASSYYTGAYEQYF. CDR3 bases: TGTGCCAGCAGTTACTATACAGGGGCCTACGAGCAGTACTTC. The chain carries TRBV14 and TRBJ2-7; 7 bases agree with TRBD1. The CDR3 spans 14 residues. The V segment lost 6 bases and the J segment 2 bases; nucleotides outside the gene matches: 7. Looked up from germline, CDR1 is SGHDN and CDR2 is FVKESK.

This chain links TRBV19 with TRBJ2-2; the D is unclear. Trimming shortened V by 7 bases and J by 3 bases, and 12 bases separated the two germline ends. The CDR3 covers 14 residues. Per germline, CDR1 LNHDA and CDR2 SQIVND (reference sequence). The CDR3 loop reads CASKQLSDTGELFF. The DNA for the CDR3 is TGTGCCAGTAAACAGCTCTCCGACACCGGGGAGCTGTTTTTT.

The rearrangement links TRBV6-5 to TRBJ2-7; 8 bases map to TRBD1. Germline V lookup: CDR1 MNHEY, CDR2 SVGAGI. V dropped 5 bases and J dropped 3; count of bases not matched to a gene: 9. This CDR3 has 15 residues. CDR3 loop: CASSPRTGTFYEQYF. CDR3 in DNA: TGTGCCAGCAGTCCGCGGACAGGGACATTCTACGAGCAGTACTTC.

The chain couples TRBV7-9 to TRBJ2-7; 15 bases are a match to TRBD2. CDR1 SEHNR and CDR2 FQNEAQ come from the germline V gene (reference sequence). The J segment lost 1 base and the V segment lost 3 bases, leaving 4 bases of the junction unmatched. This CDR3 is 17 amino acids long. CDR3 sequence reads: CASSFGTSGRTSYEQYF. DNA for the CDR3: TGTGCCAGCAGCTTCGGGACTAGCGGGAGGACGTCCTACGAGCAGTACTTC.

J is TRBJ2-5 and V is TRBV25-1; D unresolved. V lost 3 bases and J lost 9, with 8 bases in between. There are 11 residues in the CDR3. The germline V gene encodes CDR1 MGHDK and CDR2 SYGVNS. For the CDR3, the DNA is TGTGCCAGCAGTGAGGGCTATTCCCAGTACTTC. Protein product: CASSEGYSQYF.

V usage is TRBV6-1 and J usage is TRBJ2-7; no clear D. V lost 1 base and J lost 3, with 4 bases in between. The CDR3 sequence is 12 residues long. Per germline, CDR1 MNHNS and CDR2 SASEGT. The CDR3 DNA sequence: TGTGCCAGCAGTGAAGTCCACTACGAGCAGTACTTC. This translates into CASSEVHYEQYF.

The chain is built from TRBV10-3 and TRBJ2-1; 10 nucleotides align to TRBD2. The V gene's germline CDR1 is ENHRY and CDR2 SYGVKD. Losses at the gene ends were 2 bases for V and 7 bases for J; bases not matched to a gene: 8. This CDR3 is built from 16 residues. In nucleotides, the CDR3 is TGTGCCATCAGTGAGCCGCTAGCGGGAGAGTTGAATGAGCAGTTCTTC. Translating it yields CAISEPLAGELNEQFF.

This sequence joins TRBV5-1 and TRBJ2-1, with 7 bases aligning to TRBD1. V dropped 4 bases and J dropped 16; count of bases not matched to a gene: 8. Germline CDR1 is SGHRS and CDR2 is YFSETQ. The CDR3 totals 11 residues. For the CDR3, the DNA is TGCGCCAGCAGCGTCGGGGACAGAAATTTCTTC. It specifies CASSVGDRNFF.

This clone showed up just a few times. The CDR3 DNA reads as TGTGCCAGCAGCTCCAGGGGGACGGCAACTAATGAAAAACTGTTTTTT. Amino acids: CASSSRGTATNEKLFF. The V call is TRBV7-9, the J call TRBJ1-4; 7 nucleotides line up with TRBD1. V shed 4 bases, J shed 0 bases, and the junction held 5 bases outside the gene matches. There are 16 residues in the CDR3. Per germline, CDR1 SEHNR and CDR2 FQNEAQ (reference sequence).

The chain joins TRBV2 to TRBJ2-3, with D possibly TRBD2 on 5 matching bases. The CDR3 is 15 amino acids. The germline V and J ends were trimmed by 3 bases and 8 bases, with 18 bases remaining between them. Germline-derived CDR1 and CDR2 are SNHLY and FYNNEI. The DNA of the CDR3 is TGTGCCAGCAGTGATCGGGGTCACAAGGCAGGTACGCAGTATTTT. This gives the protein CASSDRGHKAGTQYF.